This T cell receptor (beta chain) was sequenced for a study of T cell repertoires in cytomegalovirus infection. Study at large: CMV infection and matching HLA type were both indicated by public TCR beta signatures.

Study results and limitations: Summed frequency of shared TCR beta families picked out CMV carriers who also had the relevant HLA. Ex vivo responses were dominated by HLA-C-restricted CMV-specific TCR beta clonotypes.

The length of the CDR3 is 15 residues. The germline gives CDR1 MDHEN, CDR2 SYDVKM. The V gene lost 2 bases and the J gene lost 0 bases, with 7 bases spanning the gap. TCRdb reprocessed the reads via MiXCR and lists one record per CDR3 protein. Of about 450,000 distinct CDR3 sequences in the sample, approximately 31% were seen once. This clonotype appeared many times. What it binds is unknown. The receptor's source is a human donor in good health (CMV status not recorded). Some clones in this sample may be carry-over from other donors' samples. Sequencing used PBMCs. The chain carries TRBV28 and TRBJ2-2; tentatively, D is TRBD1 or TRBD2 (6 bases each). CDR3 nucleotide sequence: TGTGCCAGCAGTTTAAGGGGGGCGAACACCGGGGAGCTGTTTTTT. Residues: CASSLRGANTGELFF.